This record looks at one T cell receptor beta chain sequence and its context. No antigen is known for it. Authors' analysis steps: After removing out-of-frame reads, 2,204,828 distinct TCRbeta sequences remained. The repertoire was sequenced with immunoSEQ multiplex PCR; TCRdb's copy has only in-frame clones and lacks some. That table supplies the V and J calls and clone size; D and trimming were determined from the DNA. The sample lists around 62,000 clones, about 75% seen once, with roughly 4.7% in the top ten. The data originate from a study of memory CD4+ T cells and cytomegalovirus serostatus. Single viable CD3+CD4+CD8-CD45RO+ cells were sorted as the memory CD4+ T cells. CMV serostatus came from serum IgG against pp150, pp28, p38, p52. After thawing, CD4+ T cells were positively selected. Study-wide findings and caveats: Repertoires predicted CMV serostatus with median bootstrapped AUC of roughly 0.96.

Trimming removed 4 bases at V and 4 bases at J, with 13 bases between. Per germline, CDR1 SQVTM and CDR2 ANQGSEA. The CDR3 length is 13 residues. The chain combines TRBV29-1 with TRBJ1-1; the D is unclear. Input material: memory CD4+ T cells from blood. This receptor was obtained from an adult in good health and CMV-seropositive. The DNA for the CDR3 is TGCAGCGTTGTGAAGCAGGCGGGCACTGAAGCTTTCTTT. Encoded protein: CSVVKQAGTEAFF.